This paragraph reports one T cell receptor beta chain. Original processing methods: Scientists estimated how many nucleated cells there were by amplifying reference gene primers. Using immunoSEQ multiplex PCR, the repertoire was profiled, and TCRdb retains in-frame clones only, with some absent. V, J and clone size are taken as reported in that table, and D and trimming were inferred from the DNA itself. The sample lists 180,000 or so clones, about 78% occurring once. This record comes from a study of blood T cell repertoires in COVID-19. The overall study: Both acute and convalescent COVID-19 samples were obtained from the United States, Italy and Spain. In each case, the material was cDNA or gDNA derived from T cells, B-cell-depleted T cells, or PBMCs.

Per germline, CDR1 GTSNPN and CDR2 SVGIG (reference sequence). The CDR3 is made up of 16 amino acids. V gave up 2 bases and J gave up 8 bases; unmatched junction bases: 17. Material: peripheral blood. The J gene is TRBJ1-2, the V gene TRBV30; 7 nucleotides agree with TRBD1. The sequence was obtained from a woman aged 50 to 60 with active or convalescent COVID-19. In nucleotides, the CDR3 is TGTGCCTGGAGTCTAGGGGCGACAGGGAGAGTAAACGGCTACACCTTC. It is translated as CAWSLGATGRVNGYTF.